This T cell receptor (beta chain) was recovered during a study of T cell changes during pregnancy in multiple sclerosis. Data came from immunoSEQ multiplex PCR; TCRdb stores just in-frame clones and leaves some out. The table records over 35,000 clones, 87% of them present only once. The germline V gene has CDR1 LGHNA and CDR2 YSLEER. The CDR3 is 16 amino acids. V lost 0 bases and J lost 5, with 14 bases in between. This sequence was found in a female donor with multiple sclerosis, enrolled in a pregnancy study. The chain joins TRBV4-3 to TRBJ1-5; D gene uncertain. Sequenced here: CD4+ T cells from peripheral blood mononuclear cells, sampled after pregnancy. CDR3 region: CASSQDSVGVDQPQHF. The CDR3 DNA reads as TGCGCCAGCAGCCAAGATTCAGTAGGAGTAGATCAGCCCCAGCATTTT.